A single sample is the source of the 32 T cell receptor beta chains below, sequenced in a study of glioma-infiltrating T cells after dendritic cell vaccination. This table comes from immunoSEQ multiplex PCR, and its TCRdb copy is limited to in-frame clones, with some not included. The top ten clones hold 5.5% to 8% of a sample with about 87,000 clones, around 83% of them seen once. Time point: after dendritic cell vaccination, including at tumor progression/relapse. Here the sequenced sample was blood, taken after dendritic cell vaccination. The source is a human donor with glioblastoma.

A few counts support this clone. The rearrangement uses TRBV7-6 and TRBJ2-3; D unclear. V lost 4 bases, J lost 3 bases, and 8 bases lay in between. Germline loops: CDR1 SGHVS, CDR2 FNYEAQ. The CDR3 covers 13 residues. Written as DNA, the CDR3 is TGTGCCAGCAGCTCCCCTAAGACAGATACGCAGTATTTT. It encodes CASSSPKTDTQYF.

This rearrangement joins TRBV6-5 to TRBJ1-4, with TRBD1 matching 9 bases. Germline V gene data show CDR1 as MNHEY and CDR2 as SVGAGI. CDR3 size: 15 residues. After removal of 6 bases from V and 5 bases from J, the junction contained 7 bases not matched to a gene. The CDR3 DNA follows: TGTGCCAGCAGCCGGACAGGGGTGCTGAATGAAAAACTGTTTTTT. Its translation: CASSRTGVLNEKLFF.

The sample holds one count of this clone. For the CDR3, the DNA is TGTGCCAGCAGTCCTCGGACTAGCGGGGGGGCCGGTACCTACGAGCAGTACTTC. Translated: CASSPRTSGGAGTYEQYF. The V gene is TRBV28, the J gene TRBJ2-7; TRBD2 agrees at 15 bases. CDR1 and CDR2 from the germline V gene are MDHEN and SYDVKM. V lost 5 bases to trimming and J lost 2 bases; unmatched junction nucleotides: 10. The length of the CDR3 is 18 residues.

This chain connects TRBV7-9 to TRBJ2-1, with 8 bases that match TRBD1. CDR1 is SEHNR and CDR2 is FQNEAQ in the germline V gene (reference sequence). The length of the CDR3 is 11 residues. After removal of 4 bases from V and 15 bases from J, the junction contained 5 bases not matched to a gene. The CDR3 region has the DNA TGTGCCAGCAGCTCACAGGGGGTAACGTTCTTC. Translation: CASSSQGVTFF.

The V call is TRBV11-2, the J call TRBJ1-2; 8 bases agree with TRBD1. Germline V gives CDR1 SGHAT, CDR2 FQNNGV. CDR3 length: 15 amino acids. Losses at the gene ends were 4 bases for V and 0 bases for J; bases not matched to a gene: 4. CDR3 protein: CASSSRTGTNYGYTF. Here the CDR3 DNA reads TGTGCCAGCAGCTCTAGGACAGGGACTAACTATGGCTACACCTTC.

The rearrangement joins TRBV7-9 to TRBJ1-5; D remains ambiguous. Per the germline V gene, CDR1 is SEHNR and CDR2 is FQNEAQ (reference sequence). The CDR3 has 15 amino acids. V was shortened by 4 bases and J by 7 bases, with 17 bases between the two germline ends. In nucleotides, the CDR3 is TGTGCCAGCAGCTCGACCCTGGGAGGGAGACAGCCCCAGCATTTT. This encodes CASSSTLGGRQPQHF. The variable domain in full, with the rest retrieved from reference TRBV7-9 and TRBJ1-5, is DTGVSQNPRHKITKRGQNVTFRCDPISEHNRLYWYRQTLGQGPEFLTYFQNEAQLEKSRLLSDRFSAERPKGSFSTLEIQRTEQGDSAMYLCASSSTLGGRQPQHFGDGTRLSIL.

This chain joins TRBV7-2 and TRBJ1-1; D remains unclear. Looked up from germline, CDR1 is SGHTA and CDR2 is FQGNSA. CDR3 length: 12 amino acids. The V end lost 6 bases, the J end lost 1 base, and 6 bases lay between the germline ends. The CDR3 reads CASSQENTEAFF. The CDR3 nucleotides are TGTGCCAGCAGTCAGGAGAACACTGAAGCTTTCTTT. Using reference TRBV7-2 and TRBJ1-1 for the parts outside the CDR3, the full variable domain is GAGVSQSPSNKVTEKGKDVELRCDPISGHTALYWYRQSLGQGLEFLIYFQGNSAPDKSGLPSDRFSAERTGGSVSTLTIQRTQQEDSAVYLCASSQENTEAFFGQGTRLTVV.

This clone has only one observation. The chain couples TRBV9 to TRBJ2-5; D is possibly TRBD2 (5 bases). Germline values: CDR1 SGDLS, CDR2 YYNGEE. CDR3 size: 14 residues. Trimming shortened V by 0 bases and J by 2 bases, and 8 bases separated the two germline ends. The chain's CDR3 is CASSVGLAQETQYF. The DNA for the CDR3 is TGTGCCAGCAGCGTAGGCCTAGCACAAGAGACCCAGTACTTC.

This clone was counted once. CDR3 nucleotides: TGTGCCAGCAGCTTAGGAGCCGGGTCCTACGAGCAGTACTTC. Translation: CASSLGAGSYEQYF. The chain is built from TRBV11-2 and TRBJ2-7, with no clear D. CDR1 is SGHAT and CDR2 is FQNNGV in the germline V gene. This CDR3 has 14 amino acids. Trimming took 1 base from V and 1 from J, leaving 8 bases between them.

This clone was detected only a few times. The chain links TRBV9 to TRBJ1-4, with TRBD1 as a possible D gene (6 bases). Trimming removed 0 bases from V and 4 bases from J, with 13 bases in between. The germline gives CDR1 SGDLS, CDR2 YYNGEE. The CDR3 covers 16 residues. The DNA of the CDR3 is TGTGCCAGCAGCGTAGGGGGACAAGGGCATAATGAAAAACTGTTTTTT. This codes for CASSVGGQGHNEKLFF. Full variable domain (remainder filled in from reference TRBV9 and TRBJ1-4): DSGVTQTPKHLITATGQRVTLRCSPRSGDLSVYWYQQSLDQGLQFLIQYYNGEERAKGNILERFSAQQFPDLHSELNLSSLELGDSALYFCASSVGGQGHNEKLFFGSGTQLSVL.

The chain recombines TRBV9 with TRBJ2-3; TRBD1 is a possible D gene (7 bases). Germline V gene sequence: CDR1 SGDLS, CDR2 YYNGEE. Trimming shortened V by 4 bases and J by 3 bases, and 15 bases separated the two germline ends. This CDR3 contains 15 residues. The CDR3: CASSYRQGGTDTQYF. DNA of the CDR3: TGTGCCAGCAGCTACCGACAGGGAGGTACAGATACGCAGTATTTT.

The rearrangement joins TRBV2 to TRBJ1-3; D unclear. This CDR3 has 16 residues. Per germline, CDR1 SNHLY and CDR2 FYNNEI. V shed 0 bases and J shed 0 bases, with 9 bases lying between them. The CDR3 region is CASSEAVGVSGNTIYF. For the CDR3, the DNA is TGTGCCAGCAGTGAAGCGGTCGGGGTCTCTGGAAACACCATATATTTT.

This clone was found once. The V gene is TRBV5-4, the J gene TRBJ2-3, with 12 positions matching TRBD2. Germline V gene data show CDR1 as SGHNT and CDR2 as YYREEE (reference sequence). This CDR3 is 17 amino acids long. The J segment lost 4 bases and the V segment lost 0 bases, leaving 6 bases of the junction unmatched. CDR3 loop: CASSLGLAGGQADTQYF. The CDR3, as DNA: TGTGCCAGCAGCTTGGGCCTAGCGGGGGGGCAGGCAGATACGCAGTATTTT.

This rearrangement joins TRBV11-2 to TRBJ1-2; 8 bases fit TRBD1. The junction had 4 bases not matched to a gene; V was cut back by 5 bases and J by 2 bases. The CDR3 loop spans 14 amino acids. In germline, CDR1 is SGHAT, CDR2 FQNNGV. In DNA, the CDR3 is TGTGCCAGCAGCCTGCAGGGGGCGAACTATGGCTACACCTTC. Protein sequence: CASSLQGANYGYTF. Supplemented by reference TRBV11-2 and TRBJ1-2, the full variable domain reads EAGVAQSPRYKIIEKRQSVAFWCNPISGHATLYWYQQILGQGPKLLIQFQNNGVVDDSQLPKDRFSAERLKGVDSTLKIQPAKLEDSAVYLCASSLQGANYGYTFGSGTRLTVV.

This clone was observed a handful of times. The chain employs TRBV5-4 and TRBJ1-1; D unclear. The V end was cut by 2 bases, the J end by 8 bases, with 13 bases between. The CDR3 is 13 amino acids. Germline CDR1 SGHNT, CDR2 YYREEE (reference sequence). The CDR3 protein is CASSFPPGDEAFF. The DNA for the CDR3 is TGTGCCAGCAGCTTTCCTCCGGGAGACGAAGCTTTCTTT.

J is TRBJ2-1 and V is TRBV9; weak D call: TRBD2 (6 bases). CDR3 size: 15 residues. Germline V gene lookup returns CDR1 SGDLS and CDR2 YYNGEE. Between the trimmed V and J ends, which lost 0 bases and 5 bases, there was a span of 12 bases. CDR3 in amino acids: CASSVGVGGDNEQFF. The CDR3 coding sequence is TGTGCCAGCAGCGTAGGGGTGGGCGGGGACAATGAGCAGTTCTTC. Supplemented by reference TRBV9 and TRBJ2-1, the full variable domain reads DSGVTQTPKHLITATGQRVTLRCSPRSGDLSVYWYQQSLDQGLQFLIQYYNGEERAKGNILERFSAQQFPDLHSELNLSSLELGDSALYFCASSVGVGGDNEQFFGPGTRLTVL.

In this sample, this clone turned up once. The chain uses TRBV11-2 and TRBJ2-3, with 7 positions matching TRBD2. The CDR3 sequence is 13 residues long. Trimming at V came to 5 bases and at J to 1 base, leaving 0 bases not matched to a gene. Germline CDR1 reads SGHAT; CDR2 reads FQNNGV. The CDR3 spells CASSRGGTDTQYF. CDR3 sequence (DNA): TGTGCCAGCAGCCGGGGGGGCACAGATACGCAGTATTTT. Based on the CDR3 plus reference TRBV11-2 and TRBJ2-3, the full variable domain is EAGVAQSPRYKIIEKRQSVAFWCNPISGHATLYWYQQILGQGPKLLIQFQNNGVVDDSQLPKDRFSAERLKGVDSTLKIQPAKLEDSAVYLCASSRGGTDTQYFGPGTRLTVL.

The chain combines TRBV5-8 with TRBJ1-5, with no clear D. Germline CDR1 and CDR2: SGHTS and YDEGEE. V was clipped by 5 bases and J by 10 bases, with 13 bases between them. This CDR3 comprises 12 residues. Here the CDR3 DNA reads TGTGCCAGCAGGCGCGATGAGCAACCCCAGCATTTT. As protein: CASRRDEQPQHF.

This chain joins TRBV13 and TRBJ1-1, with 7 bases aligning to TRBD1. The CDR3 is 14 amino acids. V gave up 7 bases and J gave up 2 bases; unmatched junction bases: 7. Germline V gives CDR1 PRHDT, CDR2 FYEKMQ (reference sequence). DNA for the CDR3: TGTGCCAGCAACATGGGACAGTTAAACACTGAAGCTTTCTTT. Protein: CASNMGQLNTEAFF. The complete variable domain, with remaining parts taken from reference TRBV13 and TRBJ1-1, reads AAGVIQSPRHLIKEKRETATLKCYPIPRHDTVYWYQQGPGQDPQFLISFYEKMQSDKGSIPDRFSAQQFSDYHSELNMSSLELGDSALYFCASNMGQLNTEAFFGQGTRLTVV.

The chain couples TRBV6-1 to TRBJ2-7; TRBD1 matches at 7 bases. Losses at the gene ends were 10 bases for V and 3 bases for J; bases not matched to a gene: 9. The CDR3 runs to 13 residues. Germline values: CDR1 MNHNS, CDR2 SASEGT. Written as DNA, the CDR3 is TGTGCCACCTTAAGGGACAGCAGCTACGAGCAGTACTTC. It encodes CATLRDSSYEQYF.

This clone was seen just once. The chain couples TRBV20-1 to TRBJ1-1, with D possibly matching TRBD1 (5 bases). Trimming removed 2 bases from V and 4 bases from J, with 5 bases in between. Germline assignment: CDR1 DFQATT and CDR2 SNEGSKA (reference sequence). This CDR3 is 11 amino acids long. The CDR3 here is CSARQGTEAFF. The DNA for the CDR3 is TGCAGTGCTAGACAGGGCACTGAAGCTTTCTTT.

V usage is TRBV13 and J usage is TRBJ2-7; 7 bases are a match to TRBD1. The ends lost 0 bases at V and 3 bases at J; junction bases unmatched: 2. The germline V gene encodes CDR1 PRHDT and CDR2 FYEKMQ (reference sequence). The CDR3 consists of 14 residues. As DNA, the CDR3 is TGTGCCAGCAGCTTAGGGACAGGGCACTACGAGCAGTACTTC. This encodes CASSLGTGHYEQYF.

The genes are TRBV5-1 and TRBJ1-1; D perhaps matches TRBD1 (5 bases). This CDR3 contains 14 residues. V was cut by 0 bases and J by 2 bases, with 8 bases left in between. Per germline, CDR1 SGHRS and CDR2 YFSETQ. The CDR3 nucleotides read TGCGCCAGCAGCTTGGGGGGGGATAACACTGAAGCTTTCTTT. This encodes CASSLGGDNTEAFF.

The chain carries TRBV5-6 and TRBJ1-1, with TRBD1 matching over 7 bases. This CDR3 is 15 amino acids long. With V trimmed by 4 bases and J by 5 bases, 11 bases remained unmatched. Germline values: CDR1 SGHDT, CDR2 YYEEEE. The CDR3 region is CASSAQGQPVTEAFF. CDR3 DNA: TGTGCCAGCAGCGCCCAGGGACAGCCAGTGACTGAAGCTTTCTTT.

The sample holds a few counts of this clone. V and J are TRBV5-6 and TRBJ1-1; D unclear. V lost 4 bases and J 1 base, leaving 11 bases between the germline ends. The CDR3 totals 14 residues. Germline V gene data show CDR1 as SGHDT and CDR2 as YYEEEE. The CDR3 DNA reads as TGTGCCAGCAGCCCTATCTACGCGAACACTGAAGCTTTCTTT. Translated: CASSPIYANTEAFF.

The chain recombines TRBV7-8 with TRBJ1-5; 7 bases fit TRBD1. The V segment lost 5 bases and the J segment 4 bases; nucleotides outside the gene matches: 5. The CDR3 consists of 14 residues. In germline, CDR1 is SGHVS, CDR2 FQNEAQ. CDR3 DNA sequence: TGTGCCAGCAGCATCCGGGACAGTAATCAGCCCCAGCATTTT. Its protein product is CASSIRDSNQPQHF.

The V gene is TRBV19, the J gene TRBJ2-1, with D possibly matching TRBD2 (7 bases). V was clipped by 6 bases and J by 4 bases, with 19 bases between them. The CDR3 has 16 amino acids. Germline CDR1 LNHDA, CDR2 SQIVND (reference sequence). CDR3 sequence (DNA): TGTGCCAGTAGCACCTTGAGGGGGGGCAATTACAATGAGCAGTTCTTC. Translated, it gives CASSTLRGGNYNEQFF.

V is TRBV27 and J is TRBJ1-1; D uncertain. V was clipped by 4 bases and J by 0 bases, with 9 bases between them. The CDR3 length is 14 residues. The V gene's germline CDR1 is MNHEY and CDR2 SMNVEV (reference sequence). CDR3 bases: TGTGCCAGCAGTTACGGACTCCTGAACACTGAAGCTTTCTTT. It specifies CASSYGLLNTEAFF.

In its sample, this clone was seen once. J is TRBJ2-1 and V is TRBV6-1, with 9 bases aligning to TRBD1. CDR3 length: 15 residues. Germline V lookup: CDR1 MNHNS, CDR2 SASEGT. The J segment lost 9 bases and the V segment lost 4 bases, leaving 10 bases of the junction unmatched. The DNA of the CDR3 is TGTGCCAGCAGTGCAAGTCCCGGGACAGGGTTTGAGCAGTTCTTC. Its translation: CASSASPGTGFEQFF.

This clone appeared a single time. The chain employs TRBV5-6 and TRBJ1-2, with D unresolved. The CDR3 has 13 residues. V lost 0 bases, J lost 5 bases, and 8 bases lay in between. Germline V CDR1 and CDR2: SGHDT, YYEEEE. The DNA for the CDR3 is TGTGCCAGCAGCTTGGCGGGTTCTTATGGCTACACCTTC. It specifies CASSLAGSYGYTF.

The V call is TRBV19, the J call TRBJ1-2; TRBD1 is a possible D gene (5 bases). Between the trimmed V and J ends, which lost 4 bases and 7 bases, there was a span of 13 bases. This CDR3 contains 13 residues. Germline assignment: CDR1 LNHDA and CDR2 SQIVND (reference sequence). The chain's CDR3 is CASSKQGTGGYTF. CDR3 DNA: TGTGCCAGTAGTAAGCAGGGAACGGGTGGCTACACCTTC.

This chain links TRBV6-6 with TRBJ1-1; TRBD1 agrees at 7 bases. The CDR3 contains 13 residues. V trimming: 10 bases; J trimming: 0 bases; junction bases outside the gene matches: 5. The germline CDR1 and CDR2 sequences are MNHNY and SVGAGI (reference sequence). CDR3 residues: CAIRGGLNTEAFF. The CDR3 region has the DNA TGTGCCATCAGAGGGGGCCTGAACACTGAAGCTTTCTTT.